This T cell receptor (beta chain) was sequenced for a study of post-analysis software for immune sequencing data. Study background: The cohort encompassed relapsing-remitting, secondary progressive and progressive-relapsing multiple sclerosis disease courses.

Study-level points and caveats: Same-batch preparations were strongly co-clustered by F measure. Among multiple sclerosis patients, normalized Chao1 diversity was significantly below that of controls. Patients carried four or five TRBV segments more frequently than controls did, and TRBV5-6, TRBV5-1 and TRBV20-1 were among them.

Prepared TCR beta cDNA libraries contained unique molecular identifiers. T cells numbering 1 to 10 million yielded cDNA molecules that totaled roughly 500,000. TCRdb re-analysed the PCR reads in MiXCR, keeping a single row per CDR3 protein. The data show roughly 620,000 distinct CDR3 sequences, about 40% seen once. The junction had 15 bases not matched to a gene; V was cut back by 6 bases and J by 7 bases. Germline V gene data show CDR1 as SEHNR and CDR2 as FQNEAQ (reference sequence). This CDR3 is built from 17 residues. This clonotype was seen only a few times. Its antigen remains unidentified. The chain employs TRBV7-9 and TRBJ2-7, with 13 bases matching TRBD2. The sample consisted of blood. The TCR comes from a girl between 10 and 17 years old with multiple sclerosis. The CDR3 DNA is TGTGCCAGCAGTCTCACCGGACTAGCGGGAGCCGGGGGGGAGCAGTACTTC. As protein: CASSLTGLAGAGGEQYF.